The clone carrying this T cell receptor beta chain was seen at least ten times. Its antigen remains unknown. The data derive from a study of T cell repertoires in cytomegalovirus infection. Whole-study context: CMV infection and matching HLA type were both indicated by public TCR beta signatures.

Germline loops: CDR1 KGHSH, CDR2 LQKENI. Trimming removed 0 bases at V and 2 bases at J, with 9 bases between. The CDR3 totals 15 residues. Study conclusions and caveats: The cumulative frequency of public TCR beta families distinguished individuals who carried CMV together with the relevant HLA. HLA-C-restricted CMV clonotypes gave the most frequent clonotype in two of eight donors.

TCRdb called the reads again in MiXCR, with one record for every CDR3 protein. Of about 69,000 distinct CDR3 sequences in the sample, around 30% were seen once. This chain links TRBV18 with TRBJ2-3; no clear D. This clonotype was sampled from a human donor in good health (CMV status not recorded). Some clones in this sample may be carry-over from other donors' samples. This material consisted of CD8+ T cells from cultured PBMCs, taken from culture after CMV antigen stimulation. The CDR3 DNA is TGTGCCAGCTCACCACCTCTTGCTATCACAGATACGCAGTATTTT. This encodes CASSPPLAITDTQYF.